This T cell receptor (beta chain) was found in a study of cytomegalovirus exposure and HLA in healthy donors. The CDR3 has 13 amino acids. Germline V CDR1 and CDR2: ENHRY, SYGVKD. For this clone: Its ends do not fully match the called genes, so a read error is possible.

A multiplex PCR was run with 60 Vbeta primers and 13 Jbeta primers. Measured with immunoSEQ multiplex PCR; TCRdb has only the in-frame clones, and not every one. Among about 200,000 clones listed, less than 90% were seen once. Sample: PBMCs. The chain joins TRBV10-3 to TRBJ2-1; D may be TRBD1 (5 bases). The origin of this receptor is a woman in her thirties in good health and CMV-seronegative. CDR3 nucleotides: TGTGCCCTCAGCACAGGAGAATGGAATGAGCAGTTCTTC. It specifies CALSTGEWNEQFF.